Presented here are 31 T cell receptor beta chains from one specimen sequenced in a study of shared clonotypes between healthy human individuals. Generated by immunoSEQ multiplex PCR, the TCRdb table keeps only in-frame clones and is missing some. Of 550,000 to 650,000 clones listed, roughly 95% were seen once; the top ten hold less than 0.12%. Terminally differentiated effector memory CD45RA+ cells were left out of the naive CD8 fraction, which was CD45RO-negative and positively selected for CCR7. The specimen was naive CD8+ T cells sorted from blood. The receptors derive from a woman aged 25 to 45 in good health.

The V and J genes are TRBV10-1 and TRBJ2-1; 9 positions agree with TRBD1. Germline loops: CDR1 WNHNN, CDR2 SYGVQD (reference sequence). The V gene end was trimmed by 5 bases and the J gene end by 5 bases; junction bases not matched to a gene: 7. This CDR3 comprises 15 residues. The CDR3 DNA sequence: TGCGCCAGCAGTCGGGGGACAGGGCTAAACAATGAGCAGTTCTTC. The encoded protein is CASSRGTGLNNEQFF.

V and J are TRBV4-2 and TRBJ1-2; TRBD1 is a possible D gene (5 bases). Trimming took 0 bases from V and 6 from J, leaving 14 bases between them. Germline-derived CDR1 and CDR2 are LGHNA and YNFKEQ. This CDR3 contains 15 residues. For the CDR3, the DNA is TGTGCCAGCAGCCAAGAAAACCCTCTAGGGGATGGCTACACCTTC. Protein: CASSQENPLGDGYTF.

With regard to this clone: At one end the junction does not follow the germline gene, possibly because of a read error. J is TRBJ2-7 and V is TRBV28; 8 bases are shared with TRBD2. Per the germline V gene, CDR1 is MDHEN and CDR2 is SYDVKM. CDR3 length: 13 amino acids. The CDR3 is CASRQSGSYGQYF. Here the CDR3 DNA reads TGTGCCAGCAGACAAAGCGGGAGTTACGGGCAGTACTTC.

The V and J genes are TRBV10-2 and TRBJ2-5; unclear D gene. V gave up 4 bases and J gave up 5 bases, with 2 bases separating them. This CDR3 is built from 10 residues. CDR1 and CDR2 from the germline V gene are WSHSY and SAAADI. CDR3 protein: CASSGETQYF. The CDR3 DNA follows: TGCGCCAGCAGTGGCGAGACCCAGTACTTC.

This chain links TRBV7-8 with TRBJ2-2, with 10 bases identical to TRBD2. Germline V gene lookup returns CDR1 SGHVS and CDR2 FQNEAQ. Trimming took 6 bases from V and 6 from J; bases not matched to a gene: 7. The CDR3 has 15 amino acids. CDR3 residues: CASRKAGGPAGELFF. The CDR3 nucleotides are TGTGCCAGCAGGAAAGCGGGAGGGCCTGCCGGGGAGCTGTTTTTT.

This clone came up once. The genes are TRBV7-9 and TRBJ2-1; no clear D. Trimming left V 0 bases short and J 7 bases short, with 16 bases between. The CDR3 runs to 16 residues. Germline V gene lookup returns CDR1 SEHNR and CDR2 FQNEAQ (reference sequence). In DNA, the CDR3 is TGTGCCAGCAGCTTAGCACCGTGGCTAGGTTTAAATGAGCAGTTCTTC. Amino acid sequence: CASSLAPWLGLNEQFF.

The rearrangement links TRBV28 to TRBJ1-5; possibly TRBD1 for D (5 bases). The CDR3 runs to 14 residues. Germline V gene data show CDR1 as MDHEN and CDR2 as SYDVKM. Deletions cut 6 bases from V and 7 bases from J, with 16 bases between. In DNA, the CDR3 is TGTGCCAGCAGCCCAGGGAGGGTTGGACAGCCCCAGCATTTT. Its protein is CASSPGRVGQPQHF.

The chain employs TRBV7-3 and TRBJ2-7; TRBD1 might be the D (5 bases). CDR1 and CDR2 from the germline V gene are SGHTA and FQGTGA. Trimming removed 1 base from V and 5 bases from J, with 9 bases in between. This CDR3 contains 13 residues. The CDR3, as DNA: TGTGCCAGCAGCTTAAAGGGCAGGGACGAGCAGTACTTC. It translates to CASSLKGRDEQYF.

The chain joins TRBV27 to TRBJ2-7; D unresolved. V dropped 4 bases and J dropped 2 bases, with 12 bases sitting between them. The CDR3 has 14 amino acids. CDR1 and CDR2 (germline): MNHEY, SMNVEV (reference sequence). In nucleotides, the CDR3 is TGTGCCAGCAGTTCCCCCGGCCCTACCTACGAGCAGTACTTC. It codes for CASSSPGPTYEQYF.

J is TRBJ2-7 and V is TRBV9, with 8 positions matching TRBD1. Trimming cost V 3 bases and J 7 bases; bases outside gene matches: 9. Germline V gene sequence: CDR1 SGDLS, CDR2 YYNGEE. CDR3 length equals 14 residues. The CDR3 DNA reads TGTGCCAGCAGCGCCGGGACAGGACCTCGGGAGCAGTACTTC. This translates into CASSAGTGPREQYF.

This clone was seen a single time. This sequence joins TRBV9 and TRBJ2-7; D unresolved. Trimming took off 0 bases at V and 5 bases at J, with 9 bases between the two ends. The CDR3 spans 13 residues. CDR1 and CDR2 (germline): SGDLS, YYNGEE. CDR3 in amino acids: CASSVVPKDEQYF. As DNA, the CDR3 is TGTGCCAGCAGCGTAGTCCCGAAGGACGAGCAGTACTTC.

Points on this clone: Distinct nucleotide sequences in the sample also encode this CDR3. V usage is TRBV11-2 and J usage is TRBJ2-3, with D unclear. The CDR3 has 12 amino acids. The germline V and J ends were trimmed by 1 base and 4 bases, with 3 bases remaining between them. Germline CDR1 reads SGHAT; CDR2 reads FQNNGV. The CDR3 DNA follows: TGTGCCAGCAGCTTAGTGGCAGATACGCAGTATTTT. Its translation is CASSLVADTQYF.

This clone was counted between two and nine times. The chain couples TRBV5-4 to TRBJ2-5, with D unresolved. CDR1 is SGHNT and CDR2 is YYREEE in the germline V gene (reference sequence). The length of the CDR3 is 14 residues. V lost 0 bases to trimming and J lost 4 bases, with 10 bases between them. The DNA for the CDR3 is TGTGCCAGCAGCTTGGCCACTGGGGTAGAGACCCAGTACTTC. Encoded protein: CASSLATGVETQYF.

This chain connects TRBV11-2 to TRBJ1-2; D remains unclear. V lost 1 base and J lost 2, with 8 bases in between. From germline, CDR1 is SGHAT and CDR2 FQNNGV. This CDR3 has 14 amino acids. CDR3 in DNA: TGTGCCAGCAGCTTAGTAGCGGACAACTATGGCTACACCTTC. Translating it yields CASSLVADNYGYTF.

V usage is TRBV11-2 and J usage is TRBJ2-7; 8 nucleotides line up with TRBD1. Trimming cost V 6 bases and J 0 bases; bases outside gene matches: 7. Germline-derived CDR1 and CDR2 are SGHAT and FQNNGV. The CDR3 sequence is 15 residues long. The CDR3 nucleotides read TGTGCCAGCAGGGCTCCGGGACAGGCCTCCTACGAGCAGTACTTC. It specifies CASRAPGQASYEQYF.

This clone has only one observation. The CDR3 region is CASSSQSWRASYEQYF. CDR3 bases: TGTGCCAGCAGTTCCCAATCATGGAGGGCCTCCTACGAGCAGTACTTC. V usage is TRBV27 and J usage is TRBJ2-7; possible D gene TRBD2, 6 bases. The V and J ends lost 4 bases and 0 bases respectively, with 16 bases between them. The germline CDR1 and CDR2 sequences are MNHEY and SMNVEV (reference sequence). The CDR3 covers 16 residues.

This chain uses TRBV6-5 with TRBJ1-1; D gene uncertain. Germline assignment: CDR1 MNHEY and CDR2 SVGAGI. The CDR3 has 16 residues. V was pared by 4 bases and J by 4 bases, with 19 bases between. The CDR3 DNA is TGTGCCAGCAGTTGGGAACCATCGTTCCTCGGCACTGAAGCTTTCTTT. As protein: CASSWEPSFLGTEAFF.

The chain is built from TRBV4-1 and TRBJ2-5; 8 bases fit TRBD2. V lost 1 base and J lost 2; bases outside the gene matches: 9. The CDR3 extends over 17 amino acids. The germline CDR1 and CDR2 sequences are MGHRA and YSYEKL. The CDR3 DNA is TGCGCCAGCAGCCAAGGGAAAGCGGGAGTGAGGCAAGAGACCCAGTACTTC. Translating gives CASSQGKAGVRQETQYF.

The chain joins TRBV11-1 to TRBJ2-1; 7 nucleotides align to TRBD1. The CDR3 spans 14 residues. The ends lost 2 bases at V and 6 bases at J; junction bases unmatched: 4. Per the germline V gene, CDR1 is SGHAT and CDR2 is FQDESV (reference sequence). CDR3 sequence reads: CASSLSGGSNEQFF. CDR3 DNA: TGTGCCAGCAGCTTATCAGGGGGATCCAATGAGCAGTTCTTC.

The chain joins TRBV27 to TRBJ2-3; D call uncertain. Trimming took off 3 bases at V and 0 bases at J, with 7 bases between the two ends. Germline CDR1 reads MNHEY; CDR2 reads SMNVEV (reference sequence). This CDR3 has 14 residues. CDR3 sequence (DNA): TGTGCCAGCAGTTTCGACTTAAGCACAGATACGCAGTATTTT. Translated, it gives CASSFDLSTDTQYF.

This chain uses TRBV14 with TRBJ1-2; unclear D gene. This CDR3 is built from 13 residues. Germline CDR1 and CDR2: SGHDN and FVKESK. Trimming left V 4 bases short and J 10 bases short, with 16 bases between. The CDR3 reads CASSLGSGFDYTF. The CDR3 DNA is TGTGCCAGCAGCCTCGGTTCGGGGTTTGACTACACCTTC.

CDR3 loop: CASSQFGTSGMNEQFF. The CDR3 DNA is TGCGCCAGCAGCCAATTTGGGACTAGCGGGATGAATGAGCAGTTCTTC. This chain uses TRBV4-1 with TRBJ2-1; 13 nucleotides agree with TRBD2. Trimming took 2 bases from V and 7 from J; bases not matched to a gene: 5. CDR1 and CDR2 from the germline V gene are MGHRA and YSYEKL. This CDR3 spans 16 amino acids.

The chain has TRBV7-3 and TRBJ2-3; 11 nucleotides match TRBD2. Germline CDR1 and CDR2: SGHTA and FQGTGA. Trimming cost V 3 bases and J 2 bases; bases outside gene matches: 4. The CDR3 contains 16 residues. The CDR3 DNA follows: TGTGCCAGCAGCTTGGGGACTAGCGGAAACACAGATACGCAGTATTTT. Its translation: CASSLGTSGNTDTQYF.

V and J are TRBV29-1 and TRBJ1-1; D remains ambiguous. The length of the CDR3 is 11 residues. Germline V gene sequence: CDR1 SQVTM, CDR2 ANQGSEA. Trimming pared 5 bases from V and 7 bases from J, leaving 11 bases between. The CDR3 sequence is CSVYWRDEAFF. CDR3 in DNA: TGCAGCGTTTATTGGCGGGATGAAGCTTTCTTT.

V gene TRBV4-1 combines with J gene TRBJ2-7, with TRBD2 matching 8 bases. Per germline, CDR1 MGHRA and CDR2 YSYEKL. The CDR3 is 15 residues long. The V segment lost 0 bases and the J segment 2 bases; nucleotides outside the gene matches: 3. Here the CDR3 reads CASSQEGTSAYEQYF. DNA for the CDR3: TGCGCCAGCAGCCAAGAAGGGACTAGTGCCTACGAGCAGTACTTC.

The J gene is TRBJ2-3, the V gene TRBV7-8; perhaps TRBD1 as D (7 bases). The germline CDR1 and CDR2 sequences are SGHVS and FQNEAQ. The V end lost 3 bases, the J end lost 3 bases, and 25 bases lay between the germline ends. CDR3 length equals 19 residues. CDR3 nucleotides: TGTGCCAGCAGCTTGGGGACGGGAATCCAGGGGGGTTGGACAGATACGCAGTATTTT. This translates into CASSLGTGIQGGWTDTQYF. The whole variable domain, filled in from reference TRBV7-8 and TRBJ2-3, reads GAGVSQSPRYKVAKRGQDVALRCDPISGHVSLFWYQQALGQGPEFLTYFQNEAQLDKSGLPSDRFFAERPEGSVSTLKIQRTQQEDSAVYLCASSLGTGIQGGWTDTQYFGPGTRLTVL.

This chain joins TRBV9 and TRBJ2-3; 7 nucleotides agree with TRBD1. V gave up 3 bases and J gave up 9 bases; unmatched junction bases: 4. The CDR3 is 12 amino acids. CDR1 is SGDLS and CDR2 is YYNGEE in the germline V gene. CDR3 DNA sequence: TGTGCCAGCAGCGAAGACAGGGACACGCAGTATTTT. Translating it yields CASSEDRDTQYF.

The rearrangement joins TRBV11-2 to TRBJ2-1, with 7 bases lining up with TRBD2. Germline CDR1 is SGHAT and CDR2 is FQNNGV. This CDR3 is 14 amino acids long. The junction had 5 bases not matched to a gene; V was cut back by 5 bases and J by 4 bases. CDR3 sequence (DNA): TGTGCCAGCAGCACAGAGCGGGAATACAATGAGCAGTTCTTC. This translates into CASSTEREYNEQFF.

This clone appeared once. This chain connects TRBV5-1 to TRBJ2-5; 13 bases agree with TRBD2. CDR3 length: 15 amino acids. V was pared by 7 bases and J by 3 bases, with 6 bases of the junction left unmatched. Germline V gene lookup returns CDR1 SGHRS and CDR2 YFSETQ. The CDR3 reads CASRVGTSGKETQYF. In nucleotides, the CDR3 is TGCGCCAGCCGCGTGGGGACTAGCGGGAAAGAGACCCAGTACTTC.

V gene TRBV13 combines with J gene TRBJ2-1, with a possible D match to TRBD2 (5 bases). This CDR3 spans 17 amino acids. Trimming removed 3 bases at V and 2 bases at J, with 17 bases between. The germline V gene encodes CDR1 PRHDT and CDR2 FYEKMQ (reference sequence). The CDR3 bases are TGTGCCAGCAGCTTTGATTTGAGCGGACGGACCTACAATGAGCAGTTCTTC. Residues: CASSFDLSGRTYNEQFF.

The CDR3 nucleotides are TGTGCCAGCGGAACCAGGGGGCCTGCCTACGAGCAGTACTTC. This sequence encodes CASGTRGPAYEQYF. This chain links TRBV27 with TRBJ2-7, with 8 bases lining up with TRBD1. The CDR3 covers 14 residues. Germline V gene data show CDR1 as MNHEY and CDR2 as SMNVEV (reference sequence). The junction had 8 bases not matched to a gene; V was cut back by 8 bases and J by 2 bases.